Following are 9 T cell receptor beta chains from one sample sequenced in a study of shared clonotypes between healthy human individuals. TCRdb's table, derived via immunoSEQ multiplex PCR, lists solely in-frame clones and lacks some. Altogether millions of clones are present, 95% being singletons, with the ten largest covering approximately 0.13%. Specimen: naive CD4+ T cells sorted from blood. The subset here: CD45RA+ positively selected. The receptors originated from a man aged 18 to 29 in good health.

The chain uses TRBV6-5 and TRBJ2-2; 8 positions match TRBD2. Germline loops: CDR1 MNHEY, CDR2 SVGAGI. Trimming removed 7 bases from V and 5 bases from J; junction bases left unmatched: 6. The CDR3 runs to 14 residues. The CDR3, as DNA: TGTGCCAGCAACTGGCGCGGGGGGACCGGGGAGCTGTTTTTT. As protein: CASNWRGGTGELFF.

The chain recombines TRBV4-3 with TRBJ2-7; 8 bases match TRBD1. CDR1 is LGHNA, CDR2 YSLEER, per germline. Losses at the gene ends were 4 bases for V and 3 bases for J; bases not matched to a gene: 8. The CDR3 has 15 amino acids. The CDR3 DNA follows: TGCGCCAGCAGCCGAGGACAGGGACCCTTCTACGAGCAGTACTTC. Amino acids: CASSRGQGPFYEQYF.

The chain uses TRBV9 and TRBJ2-7; 11 positions match TRBD2. Unmatched junction bases numbered 4, after V lost 0 bases and J lost 8 bases. CDR3 size: 14 residues. Germline CDR1 reads SGDLS; CDR2 reads YYNGEE. The CDR3, as DNA: TGTGCCAGCAGCGTAGAACTAGCGGGAGCAAAGCAGTACTTC. This sequence encodes CASSVELAGAKQYF.

This chain joins TRBV11-1 and TRBJ2-3; 8 bases map to TRBD1. This CDR3 has 14 residues. The ends lost 2 bases at V and 5 bases at J; junction bases unmatched: 3. CDR1 SGHAT and CDR2 FQDESV come from the germline V gene (reference sequence). The CDR3 loop is CASSLQGAIDTQYF. The DNA of the CDR3 is TGTGCCAGCAGCTTACAGGGGGCAATAGATACGCAGTATTTT.

V and J are TRBV19 and TRBJ2-4; 8 positions match TRBD1. The V segment lost 5 bases and the J segment 8 bases; nucleotides outside the gene matches: 8. Germline lookup yields CDR1 LNHDA and CDR2 SQIVND (reference sequence). The CDR3 consists of 14 residues. This CDR3 reads CASSLGTGGDIQYF. For the CDR3, the DNA is TGTGCCAGTAGTCTCGGGACAGGAGGGGACATTCAGTACTTC. The variable domain in full, with the rest retrieved from reference TRBV19 and TRBJ2-4, is DGGITQSPKYLFRKEGQNVTLSCEQNLNHDAMYWYRQDPGQGLRLIYYSQIVNDFQKGDIAEGYSVSREKKESFPLTVTSAQKNPTAFYLCASSLGTGGDIQYFGAGTRLSVL.

This sequence joins TRBV30 and TRBJ2-1, with 11 bases identical to TRBD2. With 6 bases clipped from V and 0 bases from J, the junction kept 13 bases outside the gene matches. This CDR3 is 18 amino acids long. The germline CDR1 and CDR2 sequences are GTSNPN and SVGIG (reference sequence). The CDR3 protein is CACAQPGTSGSSYNEQFF. The CDR3 nucleotides are TGTGCCTGCGCCCAACCCGGGACTAGCGGAAGCTCCTACAATGAGCAGTTCTTC.

The V call is TRBV30, the J call TRBJ2-7; D is possibly TRBD1 (5 bases). The CDR3 totals 14 residues. The ends were cut back, 0 bases at V and 1 base at J, with 10 bases in the middle. Germline V gives CDR1 GTSNPN, CDR2 SVGIG (reference sequence). CDR3 sequence: CAWSVIGASYEQYF. The CDR3 DNA follows: TGTGCCTGGAGTGTGATAGGGGCTTCCTACGAGCAGTACTTC.

The chain uses TRBV19 and TRBJ1-6; 7 bases are shared with TRBD1. Germline CDR1 LNHDA, CDR2 SQIVND (reference sequence). V trimming: 1 base; J trimming: 9 bases; junction bases outside the gene matches: 6. The CDR3 totals 15 residues. The DNA for the CDR3 is TGTGCCAGTAGTATAGGACAGGGCTTAGGTTCACCCCTCCACTTT. Protein: CASSIGQGLGSPLHF.

The rearrangement uses TRBV4-1 and TRBJ2-5; D uncertain. There are 12 residues in the CDR3. Germline V lookup: CDR1 MGHRA, CDR2 YSYEKL. V was shortened by 1 base and J by 7 bases, with 7 bases between the two germline ends. This CDR3 is CASSQVLGTQYF. CDR3 coding DNA: TGCGCCAGCAGCCAAGTCCTCGGGACCCAGTACTTC.